A single sample gave rise to the 18 T cell receptor beta chains below, sequenced in a study of CD8 T cell repertoires and HIV-1 epitope variants. Repertoires were generated with immunoSEQ multiplex PCR, while TCRdb's copy carries only in-frame clones and drops some. This table holds about 4,100 clones, 68% found once. Their antigens remain unidentified. The specimen sequenced was cultured CD8+ T cells derived from PBMCs. The receptors shown here come from a male donor with HIV.

The V call is TRBV7-9, the J call TRBJ1-1, with D tentatively TRBD1 (6 bases). Trimming took off 0 bases at V and 4 bases at J, with 12 bases between the two ends. CDR3 size: 15 residues. The germline gives CDR1 SEHNR, CDR2 FQNEAQ (reference sequence). The CDR3 here is CASSLAGGPGTEAFF. The CDR3, as DNA: TGTGCCAGCAGCTTAGCTGGGGGGCCGGGCACTGAAGCTTTCTTT.

Only a few counts were recorded for this clone. The V and J genes are TRBV5-6 and TRBJ2-7; D assignment may be TRBD1 or TRBD2 (5 bases each). V lost 6 bases and J 2 bases, leaving 9 bases between the germline ends. The length of the CDR3 is 12 residues. Germline V gene sequence: CDR1 SGHDT, CDR2 YYEEEE. The CDR3 nucleotides read TGTGCCAGCACCGGGACGGCCTACGAGCAGTACTTC. Translation: CASTGTAYEQYF.

This clone has a handful of counts. This chain links TRBV5-1 with TRBJ1-5; D perhaps matches TRBD1 (5 bases). CDR1 is SGHRS, CDR2 YFSETQ, per germline. V was shortened by 7 bases and J by 3 bases, with 14 bases between the two germline ends. CDR3 size: 14 residues. CDR3 residues: CASRPGVDNQPQHF. DNA for the CDR3: TGCGCCAGCCGACCGGGGGTGGACAATCAGCCCCAGCATTTT.

Relative to its sample, this clone is large. The V gene is TRBV7-9, the J gene TRBJ1-5; D gene unclear. V shed 5 bases and J shed 0 bases, with 8 bases lying between them. CDR1 is SEHNR and CDR2 is FQNEAQ in the germline V gene (reference sequence). There are 14 residues in the CDR3. In DNA form, the CDR3 reads TGTGCCAGCAGCCCGAGCTATAGCAATCAGCCCCAGCATTTT. This codes for CASSPSYSNQPQHF.

This clone has more than one count but fewer than ten. The V and J genes are TRBV9 and TRBJ2-2, with D possibly matching TRBD2 (6 bases). The CDR3 contains 15 residues. The germline V and J ends were trimmed by 3 bases and 6 bases, with 15 bases remaining between them. Germline V CDR1 and CDR2: SGDLS, YYNGEE. In nucleotides, the CDR3 is TGTGCCAGCAGCGGGAGCGGGTCCCCAGCCGGGGAGCTGTTTTTT. It translates to CASSGSGSPAGELFF. The full variable domain, with the rest looked up from reference TRBV9 and TRBJ2-2, is DSGVTQTPKHLITATGQRVTLRCSPRSGDLSVYWYQQSLDQGLQFLIQYYNGEERAKGNILERFSAQQFPDLHSELNLSSLELGDSALYFCASSGSGSPAGELFFGEGSRLTVL.

This chain links TRBV7-2 with TRBJ1-5; D is undetermined. Trimming left V 7 bases short and J 4 bases short, with 11 bases between. This CDR3 has 13 residues. Per the germline V gene, CDR1 is SGHTA and CDR2 is FQGNSA. CDR3 residues: CASTLRENQPQHF. The CDR3 region has the DNA TGTGCCAGCACCTTGAGGGAAAATCAGCCCCAGCATTTT.

Comment on this clone: Sequence at one end of the junction differs from germline and may be a read error. The chain uses TRBV7-8 and TRBJ2-2; 7 bases agree with TRBD1. CDR3 length: 16 residues. Germline V gene lookup returns CDR1 SGHVS and CDR2 FQNEAQ. In nucleotides, the CDR3 is TGTGCCAGCAGCTTCGACAGGAATCAGGGGGACCGGGGAGCTGTTTTT. It codes for CASSFDRNQGDRGAVF.

This sequence joins TRBV27 and TRBJ2-2; TRBD2 matches 8 bases. This CDR3 is built from 16 residues. J lost 3 bases, V lost 3 bases, and 6 bases had no gene match. Germline assignment: CDR1 MNHEY and CDR2 SMNVEV (reference sequence). The CDR3 region is CASSFGSGGHTGELFF. The CDR3 nucleotides are TGTGCCAGCAGTTTCGGAAGCGGGGGCCACACCGGGGAGCTGTTTTTT.

The rearrangement links TRBV6-5 to TRBJ1-4, with D tentatively TRBD1 (5 bases). CDR3 length equals 14 residues. The V end lost 5 bases, the J end lost 5 bases, and 12 bases lay between the germline ends. Germline V gives CDR1 MNHEY, CDR2 SVGAGI. The CDR3 is CASSQTEYNEKLFF. For the CDR3, the DNA is TGTGCCAGCAGTCAGACAGAATACAATGAAAAACTGTTTTTT.

The chain couples TRBV15 to TRBJ2-3, with TRBD2 identical over 8 bases. The CDR3 covers 17 residues. Germline V lookup: CDR1 LNHNV, CDR2 YYDKDF (reference sequence). The J segment lost 9 bases and the V segment lost 0 bases, leaving 14 bases of the junction unmatched. CDR3 amino acids: CATSREQGTRGFATQYF. The DNA for the CDR3 is TGTGCCACCAGCAGAGAGCAAGGGACTAGGGGTTTTGCGACGCAGTATTTT.

The gene calls are TRBV28 and TRBJ1-1; maybe TRBD1 (5 bases). The CDR3 sequence is 16 residues long. Germline CDR1 and CDR2: MDHEN and SYDVKM. V lost 5 bases and J lost 3, with 19 bases in between. Here the CDR3 reads CASSPQTPSGDTEAFF. The DNA for the CDR3 is TGTGCCAGCAGTCCTCAGACTCCATCGGGGGACACTGAAGCTTTCTTT.

This chain joins TRBV4-2 and TRBJ2-7, with unresolved D. Germline V gene data show CDR1 as LGHNA and CDR2 as YNFKEQ. CDR3 size: 15 residues. V was pared by 4 bases and J by 2 bases, with 15 bases between. For the CDR3, the DNA is TGTGCCAGCAGCCTACTCGGATTTAGCCCCTACGAGCAGTACTTC. This translates into CASSLLGFSPYEQYF.

The chain recombines TRBV19 with TRBJ2-2, with D unclear. V shed 3 bases and J shed 6 bases, with 17 bases lying between them. The CDR3 length is 16 residues. Germline V gene lookup returns CDR1 LNHDA and CDR2 SQIVND (reference sequence). CDR3 bases: TGTGCCAGTAGTATTTGGTCGAGAAGTAGGGCCGGGGAGCTGTTTTTT. This translates into CASSIWSRSRAGELFF.

The chain employs TRBV29-1 and TRBJ1-2; D not resolved. Germline assignment: CDR1 SQVTM and CDR2 ANQGSEA. The CDR3 covers 11 residues. V shed 4 bases and J shed 4 bases, with 7 bases lying between them. This CDR3 reads CSVVWSYGYTF. The CDR3 DNA reads as TGCAGCGTTGTATGGAGCTATGGCTACACCTTC.

The chain links TRBV9 to TRBJ1-2; D might be TRBD1 (6 bases). CDR3 length equals 15 residues. V gave up 0 bases and J gave up 6 bases, with 15 bases separating them. The germline V gene encodes CDR1 SGDLS and CDR2 YYNGEE. CDR3 protein: CASSVGVGGANGYTF. The CDR3, as DNA: TGTGCCAGCAGCGTAGGAGTGGGGGGGGCGAATGGCTACACCTTC.

The CDR3 region has the DNA TGCAGCGTTGAGGGAGGGAGGGCCATTGGCGAGCAGTTCTTC. It encodes CSVEGGRAIGEQFF. This sequence joins TRBV29-1 and TRBJ2-1, with TRBD2 identical over 7 bases. The CDR3 consists of 14 residues. The V gene's germline CDR1 is SQVTM and CDR2 ANQGSEA. V lost 3 bases and J lost 10; bases outside the gene matches: 12.

The CDR3, as DNA: TGCGCCAGCACGAGGGGCGATGGCTACACCTTC. It encodes CASTRGDGYTF. This chain uses TRBV5-1 with TRBJ1-2; TRBD1 might be the D (5 bases). Germline CDR1 is SGHRS and CDR2 is YFSETQ. Trimming shortened V by 6 bases and J by 6 bases, and 9 bases separated the two germline ends. This CDR3 has 11 amino acids.

This clone was seen only once. The rearrangement joins TRBV19 to TRBJ1-5; D not resolved. Germline CDR1 reads LNHDA; CDR2 reads SQIVND (reference sequence). Trimming removed 3 bases at V and 4 bases at J, with 13 bases between. CDR3 size: 15 residues. The CDR3 is CASSIGLQTNQPQHF. Here the CDR3 DNA reads TGTGCCAGTAGTATTGGATTGCAGACTAATCAGCCCCAGCATTTT. Based on the CDR3 plus reference TRBV19 and TRBJ1-5, the full variable domain is DGGITQSPKYLFRKEGQNVTLSCEQNLNHDAMYWYRQDPGQGLRLIYYSQIVNDFQKGDIAEGYSVSREKKESFPLTVTSAQKNPTAFYLCASSIGLQTNQPQHFGDGTRLSIL.